These 9 T cell receptor beta chains were all obtained from the same sample, sequenced in a study of early T cells in non-severe SARS-CoV-2 infection (dated by TCRdb to about 2021). To prepare the library, 5' RACE was applied. The sample was run on a NextSeq 500. The raw public reads went through TCRdb reprocessing: fastp at Q25, MiXCR clone calling, in-frame beta chains kept. For every CDR3 protein sequence, its rows merge into one entry that carries the most common genes and DNA. The sample records under 35,000 distinct CDR3 sequences, under 7% of which are singletons. The ten largest make up roughly 20% of the sample. Sample: whole blood. The receptors shown here come from an adult who was a healthcare worker with PCR-confirmed SARS-CoV-2 infection or an uninfected control (not recorded which).

This clonotype was counted at least ten times. This chain connects TRBV7-9 to TRBJ2-7; D is possibly TRBD2 (6 bases). The CDR3 consists of 14 residues. V was shortened by 5 bases and J by 5 bases, with 16 bases between the two germline ends. The germline V gene encodes CDR1 SEHNR and CDR2 FQNEAQ (reference sequence). This CDR3 is CASSRTSGVHEQYF. The CDR3 DNA follows: TGTGCCAGCAGCCGGACATCGGGGGTCCACGAGCAGTACTTC.

The table lists this clonotype with a few counts. The chain combines TRBV5-1 with TRBJ2-1; TRBD2 agrees at 10 bases. Germline-derived CDR1 and CDR2 are SGHRS and YFSETQ. This CDR3 contains 15 residues. Trimming cost V 0 bases and J 7 bases; bases outside gene matches: 4. The CDR3 spells CASSLGLAGANEQFF. DNA for the CDR3: TGCGCCAGCAGCTTGGGGCTAGCGGGAGCTAATGAGCAGTTCTTC.

Many counts were recorded for this clonotype. V usage is TRBV4-1 and J usage is TRBJ1-2, with D possibly being TRBD1 (6 bases). CDR3 length: 17 residues. V lost 3 bases and J 0 bases, leaving 17 bases between the germline ends. Germline-derived CDR1 and CDR2 are MGHRA and YSYEKL. This CDR3 is CASSHDPDSRANYGYTF. CDR3 in DNA: TGCGCCAGCAGCCACGATCCGGACAGCAGGGCTAACTATGGCTACACCTTC.

This clonotype was seen a handful of times. The chain joins TRBV7-9 to TRBJ2-1, with 9 bases lining up with TRBD2. This CDR3 has 16 residues. V trimming: 4 bases; J trimming: 6 bases; junction bases outside the gene matches: 10. Looked up from germline, CDR1 is SEHNR and CDR2 is FQNEAQ (reference sequence). The CDR3 region has the DNA TGTGCCAGCAGCTCCCCCCGAGCGGGGGGCGTCAATGAGCAGTTCTTC. It specifies CASSSPRAGGVNEQFF.

This clonotype was counted many times. The V and J genes are TRBV7-2 and TRBJ2-7; 11 bases align to TRBD2. This CDR3 contains 14 residues. The germline CDR1 and CDR2 sequences are SGHTA and FQGNSA. V shed 5 bases and J 3 bases; nucleotides not matched to a gene: 3. The CDR3 DNA is TGTGCCAGCAGCACCGGGACTAGCGGCTACGAGCAGTACTTC. Translation: CASSTGTSGYEQYF.

This clonotype was counted only a few times. The chain carries TRBV5-1 and TRBJ2-7, with D maybe TRBD1 (5 bases). The CDR3 runs to 16 residues. The germline CDR1 and CDR2 sequences are SGHRS and YFSETQ. V was cut by 0 bases and J by 2 bases, with 15 bases left in between. The CDR3 loop is CASSLAPGRGTYEQYF. CDR3 nucleotides: TGCGCCAGCAGCTTGGCCCCAGGTAGGGGTACCTACGAGCAGTACTTC.

This clonotype was observed many times. The gene calls are TRBV11-2 and TRBJ2-5; 7 nucleotides align to TRBD1. Germline CDR1 is SGHAT and CDR2 is FQNNGV. The CDR3 length is 14 residues. The V segment lost 4 bases and the J segment 4 bases; nucleotides outside the gene matches: 6. In nucleotides, the CDR3 is TGTGCCAGCAGCTCGGTAGGGGGCTCAGAGACCCAGTACTTC. Translating it yields CASSSVGGSETQYF.

This chain connects TRBV5-5 to TRBJ1-1; unclear D gene. Germline values: CDR1 SGHKS, CDR2 YYEKEE (reference sequence). The CDR3 consists of 14 residues. Trimming took off 4 bases at V and 0 bases at J, with 10 bases between the two ends. In DNA, the CDR3 is TGTGCCAGCAGCCCAAGGGAGATGAACACTGAAGCTTTCTTT. It codes for CASSPREMNTEAFF.

This clonotype was observed at least ten times. The V call is TRBV28, the J call TRBJ1-5; D not resolved. CDR3 length: 12 residues. V was shortened by 5 bases and J by 2 bases, with 4 bases between the two germline ends. The germline gives CDR1 MDHEN, CDR2 SYDVKM. CDR3 DNA sequence: TGTGCCAGCAGTCAGGGCAATCAGCCCCAGCATTTT. Protein sequence: CASSQGNQPQHF.